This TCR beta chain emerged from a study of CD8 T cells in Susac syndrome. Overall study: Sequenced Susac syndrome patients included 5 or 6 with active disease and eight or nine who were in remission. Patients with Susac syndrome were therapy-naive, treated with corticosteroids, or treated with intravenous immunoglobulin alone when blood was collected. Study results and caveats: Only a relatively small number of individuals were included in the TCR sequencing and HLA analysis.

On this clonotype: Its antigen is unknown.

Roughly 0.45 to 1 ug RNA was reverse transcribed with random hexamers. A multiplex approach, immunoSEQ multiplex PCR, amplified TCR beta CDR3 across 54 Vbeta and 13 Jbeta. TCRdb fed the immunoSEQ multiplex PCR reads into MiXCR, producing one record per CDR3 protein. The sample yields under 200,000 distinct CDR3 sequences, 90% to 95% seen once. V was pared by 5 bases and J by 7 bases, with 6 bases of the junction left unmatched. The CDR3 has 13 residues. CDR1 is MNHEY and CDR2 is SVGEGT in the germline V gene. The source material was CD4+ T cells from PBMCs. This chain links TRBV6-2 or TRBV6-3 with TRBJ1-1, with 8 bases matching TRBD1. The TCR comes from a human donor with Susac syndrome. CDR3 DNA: TGTGCCAGCAGTCGACAGGGGAGGGGTGAAGCTTTCTTT. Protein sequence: CASSRQGRGEAFF.